Here is one T cell receptor beta chain with its context. The germline V and J ends were trimmed by 0 bases and 11 bases, with 10 bases remaining between them. The CDR3 sequence is 12 residues long. Per the original data handling: By means of reference gene primer amplification, nucleated cell counts were estimated. TCRdb's copy holds only in-frame clones and misses some; the assay was immunoSEQ multiplex PCR. The DNA was the basis for D and trimming; V, J and clone size are from that table. The sample lists 80,000 to 90,000 clones; 82% were seen once. This sample is drawn from a study of blood T cell repertoires in COVID-19. On the study more broadly: Acute and convalescent COVID-19 samples came from the United States, Italy and Spain. Nucleic acid was either cDNA or gDNA, and it came from T cells, B-cell-depleted T cells, or PBMCs.

The chain is built from TRBV12-3 or TRBV12-4 and TRBJ1-1; D unresolved. Sequencing was carried out using peripheral blood. The TCR sequence derives from a woman of 80 years or more with acute or convalescent COVID-19. CDR3 sequence reads: CASSLATGEAFF. The CDR3 nucleotides read TGTGCCAGCAGTTTAGCGACCGGGGAGGCTTTCTTT.